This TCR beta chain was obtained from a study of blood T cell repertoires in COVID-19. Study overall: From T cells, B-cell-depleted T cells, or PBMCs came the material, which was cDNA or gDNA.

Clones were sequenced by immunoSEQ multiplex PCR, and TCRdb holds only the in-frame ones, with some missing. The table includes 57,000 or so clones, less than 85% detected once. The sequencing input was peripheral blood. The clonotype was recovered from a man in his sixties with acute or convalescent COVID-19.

The CDR3 nucleotides are TGCGCCAGCAGTAGCGGGCTGAGCTCCTACAATGAGCAGTTCTTC. Its translation is CASSSGLSSYNEQFF. This sequence joins TRBV10-1 and TRBJ2-1; D may be TRBD2 (6 bases). The V end was cut by 5 bases, the J end by 0 bases, with 11 bases between. This CDR3 contains 15 residues. Germline CDR1 reads WNHNN; CDR2 reads SYGVQD (reference sequence).